One sample yielded the 6 T cell receptor beta chains listed below, sequenced in a study of graft-versus-host responses after intestinal transplantation. Antigen specificity for these receptors is unknown. TCRdb's table, derived via immunoSEQ multiplex PCR, lists solely in-frame clones and lacks some. The repertoire holds roughly 75,000 clones, with 75% to 95% as singletons. Sequences were derived from unstimulated CD4+ T cells sorted from spleen or lymph node cells, sampled before intestinal transplant. These TCRs come from a human donor who received an intestinal transplant.

The gene calls are TRBV19 and TRBJ1-2; D is perhaps TRBD1 (5 bases). CDR1 is LNHDA, CDR2 SQIVND, per germline (reference sequence). The CDR3 runs to 11 residues. Trimming cost V 10 bases and J 7 bases, with 13 bases left between them. The CDR3 DNA reads as TGTGCCACTGAGACCGGGGGTGGCTACACCTTC. Translating gives CATETGGGYTF.

This rearrangement joins TRBV11-2 to TRBJ2-7, with TRBD1 as a possible D gene (6 bases). Germline CDR1 reads SGHAT; CDR2 reads FQNNGV. The CDR3 totals 16 residues. The V gene lost 5 bases and the J gene lost 1 base, with 18 bases spanning the gap. The CDR3 region is CASSPNLHRDSYEQYF. The CDR3 DNA follows: TGTGCCAGCAGCCCAAACCTTCACAGGGATTCCTACGAGCAGTACTTC.

The chain recombines TRBV9 with TRBJ1-6, with 8 bases matching TRBD1. Germline CDR1 is SGDLS and CDR2 is YYNGEE. V dropped 0 bases and J dropped 6; count of bases not matched to a gene: 2. This CDR3 is built from 15 residues. CDR3 sequence reads: CASSVGTGFNSPLHF. In DNA, the CDR3 is TGTGCCAGCAGCGTAGGGACAGGGTTTAATTCACCCCTCCACTTT.

The chain combines TRBV4-3 with TRBJ2-7, with 10 positions matching TRBD2. Per the germline V gene, CDR1 is LGHNA and CDR2 is YSLEER. The junction had 1 base not matched to a gene; V was cut back by 3 bases and J by 2 bases. The CDR3 spans 14 residues. The CDR3 DNA reads TGCGCCAGCAGCCAGAGCGGGGGGGCCTACGAGCAGTACTTC. Amino acid sequence: CASSQSGGAYEQYF.

This chain links TRBV19 with TRBJ2-2, with 9 bases matching TRBD1. Trimming removed 7 bases from V and 3 bases from J; junction bases left unmatched: 3. CDR3 length equals 14 residues. Per the germline V gene, CDR1 is LNHDA and CDR2 is SQIVND (reference sequence). CDR3 amino acids: CASNRGLDTGELFF. The CDR3 coding sequence is TGTGCCAGTAACAGGGGGCTCGACACCGGGGAGCTGTTTTTT.

This chain connects TRBV7-8 to TRBJ2-1, with 7 bases aligning to TRBD1. The junction had 3 bases not matched to a gene; V was cut back by 1 base and J by 3 bases. The CDR3 loop spans 15 amino acids. Looked up from germline, CDR1 is SGHVS and CDR2 is FQNEAQ. CDR3 nucleotide sequence: TGTGCCAGCAGCTTAGAACAGGGGCACTACAATGAGCAGTTCTTC. This translates into CASSLEQGHYNEQFF.